The present entry profiles one T cell receptor (beta chain) with its context. Its antigen is unknown. This specimen comes from a study of T cell responses to AZD1222 COVID-19 vaccine. Study-wide background: Both about-4-week and about-12-week second-dose recipients were combined. Study outcomes and limitations: Repertoire samples came only from after the peak T cell response. Within unmutated variant regions lay the reported targets of nearly half of spike-specific TCRs.

Per the germline V gene, CDR1 is SGHNT and CDR2 is YYREEE (reference sequence). Trimming shortened V by 0 bases and J by 10 bases, and 11 bases separated the two germline ends. The CDR3 spans 14 residues. TCRdb keeps only in-frame clones here, not all; method: immunoSEQ multiplex PCR. The sample has 150,000 or so clones; 88% are singletons. The rearrangement joins TRBV5-4 to TRBJ1-6, with a weak D call TRBD1 (6 bases). The sequencing used peripheral blood, collected on day 0 of AZD1222 vaccination. The sequence was obtained from an adult in good health. CDR3 nucleotide sequence: TGTGCCAGCAGCTTGGCCTTGGGGGGCTCACCCCTCCACTTT. Translated, it gives CASSLALGGSPLHF.